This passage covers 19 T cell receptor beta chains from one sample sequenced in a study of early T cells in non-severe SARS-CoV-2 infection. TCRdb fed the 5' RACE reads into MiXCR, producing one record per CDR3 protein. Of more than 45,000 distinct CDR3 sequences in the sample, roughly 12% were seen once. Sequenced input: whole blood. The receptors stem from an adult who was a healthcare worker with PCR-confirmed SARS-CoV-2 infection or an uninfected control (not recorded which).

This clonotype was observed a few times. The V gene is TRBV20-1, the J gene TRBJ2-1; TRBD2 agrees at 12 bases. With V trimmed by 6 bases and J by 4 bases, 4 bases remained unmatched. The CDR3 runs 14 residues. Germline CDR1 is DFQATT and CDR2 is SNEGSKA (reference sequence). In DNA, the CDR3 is TGCAGTGCCTCCGGGACTAGCGGGTACAATGAGCAGTTCTTC. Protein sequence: CSASGTSGYNEQFF.

The CDR3 loop is CATSDPNQKYWNEQFF. The CDR3 DNA is TGTGCCACCAGTGACCCGAACCAAAAGTATTGGAATGAGCAGTTCTTC. The chain carries TRBV24-1 and TRBJ2-1, with D hard to call. Germline CDR1 is KGHDR and CDR2 is SFDVKD. The V end was cut by 4 bases, the J end by 7 bases, with 19 bases between. The CDR3 spans 16 residues.

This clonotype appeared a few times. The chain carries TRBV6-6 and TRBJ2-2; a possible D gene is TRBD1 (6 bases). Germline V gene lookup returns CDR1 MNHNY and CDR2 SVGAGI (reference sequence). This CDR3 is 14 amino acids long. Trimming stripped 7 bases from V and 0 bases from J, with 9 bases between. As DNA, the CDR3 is TGTGCCAGCACCGGGACATCGAACACCGGGGAGCTGTTTTTT. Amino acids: CASTGTSNTGELFF.

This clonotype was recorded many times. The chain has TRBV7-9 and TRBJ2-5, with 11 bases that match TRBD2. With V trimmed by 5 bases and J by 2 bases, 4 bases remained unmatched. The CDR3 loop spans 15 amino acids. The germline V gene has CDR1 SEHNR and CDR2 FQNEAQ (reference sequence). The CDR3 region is CASSKGLAEQETQYF. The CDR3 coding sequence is TGTGCCAGCAGCAAGGGACTAGCGGAGCAAGAGACCCAGTACTTC. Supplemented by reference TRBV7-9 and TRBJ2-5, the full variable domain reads DTGVSQNPRHKITKRGQNVTFRCDPISEHNRLYWYRQTLGQGPEFLTYFQNEAQLEKSRLLSDRFSAERPKGSFSTLEIQRTEQGDSAMYLCASSKGLAEQETQYFGPGTRLLVL.

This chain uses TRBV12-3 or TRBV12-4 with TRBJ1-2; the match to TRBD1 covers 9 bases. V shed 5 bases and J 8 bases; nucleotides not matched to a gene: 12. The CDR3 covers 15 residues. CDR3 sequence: CASSPRAQGAGGYTF. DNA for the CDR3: TGTGCCAGCAGTCCTAGGGCACAGGGGGCCGGCGGCTACACCTTC.

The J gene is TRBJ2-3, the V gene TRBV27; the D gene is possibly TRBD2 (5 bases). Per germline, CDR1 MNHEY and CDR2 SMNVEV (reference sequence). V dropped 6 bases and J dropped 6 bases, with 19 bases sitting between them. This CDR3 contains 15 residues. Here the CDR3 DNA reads TGTGCCAGCAGCCTTAGGACTTCTGCTCGCGATACGCAGTATTTT. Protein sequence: CASSLRTSARDTQYF.

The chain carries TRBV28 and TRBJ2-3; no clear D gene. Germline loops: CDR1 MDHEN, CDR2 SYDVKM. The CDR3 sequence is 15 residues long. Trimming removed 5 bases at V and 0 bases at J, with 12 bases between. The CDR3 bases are TGTGCCAGCAGTCCCAGGTCCTCTAGCACAGATACGCAGTATTTT. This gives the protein CASSPRSSSTDTQYF.

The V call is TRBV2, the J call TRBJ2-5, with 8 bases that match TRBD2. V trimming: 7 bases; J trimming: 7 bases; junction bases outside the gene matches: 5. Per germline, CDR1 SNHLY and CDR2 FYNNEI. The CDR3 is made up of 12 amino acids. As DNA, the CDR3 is TGTGCCAGCACGGAGGCGGGGGGGACCCAGTACTTC. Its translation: CASTEAGGTQYF.

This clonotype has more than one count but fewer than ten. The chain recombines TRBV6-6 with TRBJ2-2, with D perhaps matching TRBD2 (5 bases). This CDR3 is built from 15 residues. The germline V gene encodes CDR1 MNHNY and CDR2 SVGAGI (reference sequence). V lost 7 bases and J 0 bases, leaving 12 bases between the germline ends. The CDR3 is CASTYSGTNTGELFF. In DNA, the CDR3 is TGTGCCAGCACCTACAGCGGTACGAACACCGGGGAGCTGTTTTTT.

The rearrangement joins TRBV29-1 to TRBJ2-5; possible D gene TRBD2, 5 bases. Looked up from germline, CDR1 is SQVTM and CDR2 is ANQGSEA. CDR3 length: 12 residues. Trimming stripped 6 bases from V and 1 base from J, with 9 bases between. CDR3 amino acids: CSVGRGQETQYF. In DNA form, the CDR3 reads TGCAGCGTAGGTCGGGGCCAAGAGACCCAGTACTTC. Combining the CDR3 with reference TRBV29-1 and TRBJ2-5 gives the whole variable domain SAVISQKPSRDICQRGTSLTIQCQVDSQVTMMFWYRQQPGQSLTLIATANQGSEATYESGFVIDKFPISRPNLTFSTLTVSNMSPEDSSIYLCSVGRGQETQYFGPGTRLLVL.

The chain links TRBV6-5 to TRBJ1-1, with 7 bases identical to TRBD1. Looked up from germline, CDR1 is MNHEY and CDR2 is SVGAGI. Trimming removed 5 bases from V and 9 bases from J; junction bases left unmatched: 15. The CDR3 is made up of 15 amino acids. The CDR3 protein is CASSPQRDRGPKAFF. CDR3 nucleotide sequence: TGTGCCAGCAGTCCACAAAGGGACAGAGGGCCCAAAGCTTTCTTT.

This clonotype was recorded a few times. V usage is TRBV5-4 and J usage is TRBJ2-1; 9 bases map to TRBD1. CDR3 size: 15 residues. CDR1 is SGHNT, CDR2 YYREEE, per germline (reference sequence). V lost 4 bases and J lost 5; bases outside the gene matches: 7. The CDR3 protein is CASSAPGQGHNEQFF. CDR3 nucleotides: TGTGCCAGCAGCGCTCCGGGACAGGGCCACAATGAGCAGTTCTTC.

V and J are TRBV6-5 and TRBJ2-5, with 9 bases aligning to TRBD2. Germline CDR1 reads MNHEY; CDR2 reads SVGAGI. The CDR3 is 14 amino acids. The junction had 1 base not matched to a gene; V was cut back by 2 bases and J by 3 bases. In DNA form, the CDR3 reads TGTGCCAGCAGTTACGGGACTAGCAAAGAGACCCAGTACTTC. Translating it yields CASSYGTSKETQYF.

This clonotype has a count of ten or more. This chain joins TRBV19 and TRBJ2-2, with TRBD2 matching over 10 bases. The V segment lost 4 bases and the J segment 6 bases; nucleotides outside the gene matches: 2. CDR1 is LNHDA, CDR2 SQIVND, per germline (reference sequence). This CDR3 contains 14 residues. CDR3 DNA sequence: TGTGCCAGTAGTAGACTAGCGGGTCCCGGGGAGCTGTTTTTT. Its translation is CASSRLAGPGELFF.

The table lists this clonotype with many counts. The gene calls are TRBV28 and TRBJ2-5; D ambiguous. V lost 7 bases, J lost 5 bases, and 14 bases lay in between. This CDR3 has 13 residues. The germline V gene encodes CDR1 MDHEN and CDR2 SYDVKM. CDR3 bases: TGTGCCAGCAAACCCCCCCTAGGGGAGACCCAGTACTTC. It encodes CASKPPLGETQYF.

The CDR3 protein is CASSPGQGRAEAFF. In DNA form, the CDR3 reads TGTGCCAGCAGTCCGGGACAGGGAAGAGCTGAAGCTTTCTTT. The chain employs TRBV11-2 and TRBJ1-1, with 9 bases lining up with TRBD1. The CDR3 runs to 14 residues. In germline, CDR1 is SGHAT, CDR2 FQNNGV. Losses at the gene ends were 6 bases for V and 6 bases for J; bases not matched to a gene: 8.

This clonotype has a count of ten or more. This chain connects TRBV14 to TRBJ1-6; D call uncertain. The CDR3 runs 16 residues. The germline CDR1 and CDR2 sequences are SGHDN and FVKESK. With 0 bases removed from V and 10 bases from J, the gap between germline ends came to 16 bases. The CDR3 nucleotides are TGTGCCAGCAGCCAAGATCCGGGAGGGAAGCGATCACCCCTCCACTTT. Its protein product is CASSQDPGGKRSPLHF.

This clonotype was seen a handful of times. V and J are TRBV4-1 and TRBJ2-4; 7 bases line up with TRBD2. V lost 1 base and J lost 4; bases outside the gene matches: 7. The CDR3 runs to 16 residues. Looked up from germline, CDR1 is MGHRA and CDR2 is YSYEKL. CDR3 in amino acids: CASSQGGGRDKNIQYF. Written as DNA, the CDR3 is TGCGCCAGCAGCCAAGGGGGAGGGCGTGATAAAAACATTCAGTACTTC.

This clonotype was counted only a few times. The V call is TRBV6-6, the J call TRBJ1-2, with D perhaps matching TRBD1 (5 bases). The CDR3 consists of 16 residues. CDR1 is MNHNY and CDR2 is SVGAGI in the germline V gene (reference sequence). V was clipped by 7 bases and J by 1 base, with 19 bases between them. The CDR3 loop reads CASIPWEGPNNYGYTF. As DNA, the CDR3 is TGTGCCAGCATACCTTGGGAGGGGCCCAATAACTATGGCTACACCTTC.